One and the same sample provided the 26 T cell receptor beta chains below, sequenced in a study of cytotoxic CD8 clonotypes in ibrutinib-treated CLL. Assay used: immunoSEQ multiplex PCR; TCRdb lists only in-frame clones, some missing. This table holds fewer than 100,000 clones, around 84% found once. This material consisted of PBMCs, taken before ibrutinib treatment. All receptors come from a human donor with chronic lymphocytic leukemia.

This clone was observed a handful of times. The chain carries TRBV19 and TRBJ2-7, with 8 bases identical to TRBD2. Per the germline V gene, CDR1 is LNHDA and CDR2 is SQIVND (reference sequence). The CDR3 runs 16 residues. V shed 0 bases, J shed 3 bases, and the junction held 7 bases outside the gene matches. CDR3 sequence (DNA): TGTGCCAGTAGTATAGATCATCGCGGGGGGCACTACGAGCAGTACTTC. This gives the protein CASSIDHRGGHYEQYF.

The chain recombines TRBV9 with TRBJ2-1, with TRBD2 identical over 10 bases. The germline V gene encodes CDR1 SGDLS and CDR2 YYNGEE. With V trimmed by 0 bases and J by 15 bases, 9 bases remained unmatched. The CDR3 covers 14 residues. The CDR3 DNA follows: TGTGCCAGCAGCGTAGATCTAGCGGGAGAGGTACCGTTCTTC. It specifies CASSVDLAGEVPFF.

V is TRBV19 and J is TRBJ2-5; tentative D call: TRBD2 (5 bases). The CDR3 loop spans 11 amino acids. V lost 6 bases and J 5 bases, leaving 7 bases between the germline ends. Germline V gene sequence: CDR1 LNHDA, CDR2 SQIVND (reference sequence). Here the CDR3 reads CASSQRETQYF. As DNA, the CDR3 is TGTGCCAGTAGCCAGCGGGAGACCCAGTACTTC.

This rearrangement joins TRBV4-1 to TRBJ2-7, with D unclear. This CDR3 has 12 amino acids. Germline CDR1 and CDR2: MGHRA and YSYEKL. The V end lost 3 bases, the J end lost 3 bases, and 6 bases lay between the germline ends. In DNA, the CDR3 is TGCGCCAGCAGCCAGGGAAACTACGAGCAGTACTTC. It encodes CASSQGNYEQYF.

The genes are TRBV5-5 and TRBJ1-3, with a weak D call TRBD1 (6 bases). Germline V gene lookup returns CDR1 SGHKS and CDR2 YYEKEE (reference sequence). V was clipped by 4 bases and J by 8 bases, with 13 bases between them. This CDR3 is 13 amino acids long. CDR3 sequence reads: CASSPTGIDTIYF. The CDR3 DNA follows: TGTGCCAGCAGCCCCACAGGGATCGACACCATATATTTT.

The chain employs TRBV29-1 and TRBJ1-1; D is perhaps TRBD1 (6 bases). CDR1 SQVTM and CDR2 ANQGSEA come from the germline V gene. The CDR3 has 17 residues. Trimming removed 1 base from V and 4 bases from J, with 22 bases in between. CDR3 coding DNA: TGCAGCGTTGAAGGAGGGGGGGGCTCCTCATGGGGCACTGAAGCTTTCTTT. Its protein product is CSVEGGGGSSWGTEAFF.

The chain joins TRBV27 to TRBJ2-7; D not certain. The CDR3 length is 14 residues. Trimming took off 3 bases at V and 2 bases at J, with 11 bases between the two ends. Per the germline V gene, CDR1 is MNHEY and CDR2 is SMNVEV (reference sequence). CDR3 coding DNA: TGTGCCAGCAGTTTTAATACGGTTCCCTACGAGCAGTACTTC. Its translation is CASSFNTVPYEQYF.

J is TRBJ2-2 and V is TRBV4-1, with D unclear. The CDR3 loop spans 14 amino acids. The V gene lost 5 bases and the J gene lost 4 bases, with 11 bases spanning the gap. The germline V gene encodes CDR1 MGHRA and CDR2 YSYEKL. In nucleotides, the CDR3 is TGCGCCAGCAGCGTCGTTGGAATCACCGGGGAGCTGTTTTTT. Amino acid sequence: CASSVVGITGELFF.

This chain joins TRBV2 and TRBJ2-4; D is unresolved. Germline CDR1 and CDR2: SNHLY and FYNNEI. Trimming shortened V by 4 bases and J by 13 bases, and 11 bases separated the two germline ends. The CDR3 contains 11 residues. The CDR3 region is CASSVDNLQYF. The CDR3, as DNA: TGTGCCAGCAGTGTAGACAACCTACAGTACTTC.

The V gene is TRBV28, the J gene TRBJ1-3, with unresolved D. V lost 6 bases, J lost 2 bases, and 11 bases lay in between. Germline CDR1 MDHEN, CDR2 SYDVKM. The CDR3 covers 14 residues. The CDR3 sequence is CASRSGNPGNTIYF. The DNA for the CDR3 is TGTGCCAGCAGGTCCGGGAACCCTGGAAACACCATATATTTT.

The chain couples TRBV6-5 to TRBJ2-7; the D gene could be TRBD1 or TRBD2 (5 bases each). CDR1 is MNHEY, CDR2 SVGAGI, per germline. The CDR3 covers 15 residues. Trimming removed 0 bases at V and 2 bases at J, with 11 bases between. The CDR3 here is CASSYSGALTYEQYF. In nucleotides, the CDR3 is TGTGCCAGCAGTTACTCCGGGGCCCTAACCTACGAGCAGTACTTC.

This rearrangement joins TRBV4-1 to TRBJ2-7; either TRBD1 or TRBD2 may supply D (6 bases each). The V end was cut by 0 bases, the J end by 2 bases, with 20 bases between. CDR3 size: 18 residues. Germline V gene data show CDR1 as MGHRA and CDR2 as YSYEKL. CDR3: CASSQDRPETGATYEQYF. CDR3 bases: TGCGCCAGCAGCCAAGATCGGCCAGAGACGGGGGCAACCTACGAGCAGTACTTC.

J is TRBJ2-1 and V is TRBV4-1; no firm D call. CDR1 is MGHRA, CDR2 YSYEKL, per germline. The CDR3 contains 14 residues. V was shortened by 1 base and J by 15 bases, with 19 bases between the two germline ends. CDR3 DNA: TGCGCCAGCAGCCAAGTCCCCCCTATAATAGTGGTGTTCTTC. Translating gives CASSQVPPIIVVFF.

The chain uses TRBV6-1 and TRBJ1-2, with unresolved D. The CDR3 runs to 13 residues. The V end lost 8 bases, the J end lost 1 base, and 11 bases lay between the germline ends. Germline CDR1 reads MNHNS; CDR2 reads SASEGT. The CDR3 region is CASALGLNYGYTF. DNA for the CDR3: TGTGCCAGCGCTCTTGGACTTAACTATGGCTACACCTTC.

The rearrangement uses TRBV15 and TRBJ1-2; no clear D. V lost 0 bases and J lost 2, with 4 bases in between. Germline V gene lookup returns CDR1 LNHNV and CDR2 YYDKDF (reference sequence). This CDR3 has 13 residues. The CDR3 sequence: CATSRDGNYGYTF. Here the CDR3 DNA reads TGTGCCACCAGCAGAGACGGAAACTATGGCTACACCTTC.

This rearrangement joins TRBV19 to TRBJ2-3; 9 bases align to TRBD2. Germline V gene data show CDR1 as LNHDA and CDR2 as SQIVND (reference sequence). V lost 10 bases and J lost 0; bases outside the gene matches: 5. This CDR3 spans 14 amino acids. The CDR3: CATQAGGSTDTQYF. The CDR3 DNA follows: TGTGCCACCCAAGCGGGAGGTAGCACAGATACGCAGTATTTT.

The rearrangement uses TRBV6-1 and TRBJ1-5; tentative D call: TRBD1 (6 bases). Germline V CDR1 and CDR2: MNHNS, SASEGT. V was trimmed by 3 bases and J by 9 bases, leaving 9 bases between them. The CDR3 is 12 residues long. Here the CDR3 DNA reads TGTGCCAGCAGTGAGGGCAGGGGGCCCCAGCATTTT. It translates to CASSEGRGPQHF.

In DNA form, the CDR3 reads TGCAGTGCGGCAACGGCAGATACGCAGTATTTT. Its translation: CSAATADTQYF. V and J are TRBV20-1 and TRBJ2-3; D unresolved. The germline V and J ends were trimmed by 6 bases and 4 bases, with 8 bases remaining between them. The length of the CDR3 is 11 residues. Germline loops: CDR1 DFQATT, CDR2 SNEGSKA (reference sequence).

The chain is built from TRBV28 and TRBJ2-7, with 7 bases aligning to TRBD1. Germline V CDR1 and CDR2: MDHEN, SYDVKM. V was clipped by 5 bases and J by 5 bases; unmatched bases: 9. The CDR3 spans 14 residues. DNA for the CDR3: TGTGCCAGCAGTCCTCCTGACAGGGATAACGAGCAGTACTTC. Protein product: CASSPPDRDNEQYF.

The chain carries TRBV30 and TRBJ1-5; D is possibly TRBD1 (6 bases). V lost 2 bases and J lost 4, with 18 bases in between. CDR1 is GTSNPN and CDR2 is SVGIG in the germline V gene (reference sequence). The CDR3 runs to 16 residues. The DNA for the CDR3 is TGTGCCTGGAGTTGGTCAGGAGGGGGTAGTAATCAGCCCCAGCATTTT. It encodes CAWSWSGGGSNQPQHF.

CDR3 residues: CASSIARGGQNTEAFF. DNA of the CDR3: TGTGCCAGTAGTATAGCAAGGGGGGGACAGAACACTGAAGCTTTCTTT. The chain links TRBV19 to TRBJ1-1; D is possibly TRBD1 (6 bases). Germline V CDR1 and CDR2: LNHDA, SQIVND (reference sequence). V dropped 1 base and J dropped 1 base, with 13 bases sitting between them. The CDR3 runs to 16 residues.

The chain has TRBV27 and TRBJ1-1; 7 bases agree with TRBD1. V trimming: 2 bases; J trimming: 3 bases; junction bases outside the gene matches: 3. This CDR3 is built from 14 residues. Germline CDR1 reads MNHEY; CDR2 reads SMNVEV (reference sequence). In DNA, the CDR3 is TGTGCCAGCAGTTTACAGACAGGGTACACTGAAGCTTTCTTT. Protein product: CASSLQTGYTEAFF.

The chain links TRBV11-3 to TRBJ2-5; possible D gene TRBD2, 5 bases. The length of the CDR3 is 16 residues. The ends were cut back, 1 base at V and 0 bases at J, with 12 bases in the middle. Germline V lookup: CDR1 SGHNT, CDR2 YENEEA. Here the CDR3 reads CASSLGGLANQETQYF. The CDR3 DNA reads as TGTGCCAGCAGCTTAGGGGGTTTAGCGAACCAAGAGACCCAGTACTTC.

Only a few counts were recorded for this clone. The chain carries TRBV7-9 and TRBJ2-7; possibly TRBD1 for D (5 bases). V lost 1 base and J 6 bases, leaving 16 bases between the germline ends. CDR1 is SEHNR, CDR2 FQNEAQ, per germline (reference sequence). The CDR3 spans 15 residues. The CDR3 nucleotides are TGTGCCAGCAGCTTAGTCCAGGGTCGACCTAGCGAGCAGTACTTC. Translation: CASSLVQGRPSEQYF.

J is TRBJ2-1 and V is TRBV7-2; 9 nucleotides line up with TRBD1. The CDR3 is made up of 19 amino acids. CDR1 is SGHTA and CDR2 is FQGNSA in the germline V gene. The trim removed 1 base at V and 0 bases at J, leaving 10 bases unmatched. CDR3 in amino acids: CASSLDWTGVFSSYNEQFF. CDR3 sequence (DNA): TGTGCCAGCAGCTTAGATTGGACAGGGGTCTTTAGCTCCTACAATGAGCAGTTCTTC.

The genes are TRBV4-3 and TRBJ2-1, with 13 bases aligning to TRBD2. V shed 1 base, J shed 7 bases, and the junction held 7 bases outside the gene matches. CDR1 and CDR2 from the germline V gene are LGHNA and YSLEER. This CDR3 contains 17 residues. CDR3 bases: TGCGCCAGCAGCCAAGGTCGATGGACTAGCGGGAGAAATGAGCAGTTCTTC. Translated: CASSQGRWTSGRNEQFF.